These 21 T cell receptor beta chains were sequenced from one sample in a study of T cell repertoires in cytomegalovirus infection. Via MiXCR, TCRdb re-called the reads, giving one row per CDR3 protein. The sample yields some 310,000 distinct CDR3 sequences, around 25% seen once. Antigens for these TCRs are unknown. This specimen was cultured PBMCs, taken from culture after CMV antigen stimulation. The receptors were gathered from a human donor in good health (CMV status not recorded). Some clones in this sample may be carry-over from other donors' samples.

This chain joins TRBV28 and TRBJ2-2, with D perhaps TRBD2 (6 bases). Germline CDR1 is MDHEN and CDR2 is SYDVKM. V lost 2 bases and J lost 7, with 14 bases in between. CDR3 size: 15 residues. CDR3 sequence reads: CASSLRRAVSGELFF. The DNA for the CDR3 is TGTGCCAGCAGTTTAAGGAGGGCTGTGAGCGGGGAGCTGTTTTTT.

V usage is TRBV5-8 and J usage is TRBJ1-5; D is ambiguous. The CDR3 spans 15 residues. The germline V gene encodes CDR1 SGHTS and CDR2 YDEGEE. Trimming cost V 0 bases and J 2 bases, with 9 bases left between them. The CDR3 coding sequence is TGTGCCAGCAGCTTGGCGGTGCTCGGCAATCAGCCCCAGCATTTT. Amino acids: CASSLAVLGNQPQHF.

The sample holds a few counts of this clonotype. This chain connects TRBV7-9 to TRBJ2-1; D perhaps matches TRBD1 (5 bases). Trimming removed 4 bases at V and 0 bases at J, with 10 bases between. This CDR3 is built from 15 residues. The germline V gene has CDR1 SEHNR and CDR2 FQNEAQ (reference sequence). CDR3 in amino acids: CASSSTGSSYNEQFF. CDR3 sequence (DNA): TGTGCCAGCAGCTCAACAGGAAGCTCCTACAATGAGCAGTTCTTC.

The chain recombines TRBV2 with TRBJ1-5; tentative D call: TRBD1 (6 bases). The CDR3 runs 17 residues. CDR1 and CDR2 (germline): SNHLY, FYNNEI. V shed 3 bases and J shed 6 bases, with 21 bases lying between them. CDR3 nucleotide sequence: TGTGCCAGCAGTGACCCCTCGGGGGGGGCGCAGGGTCAGCCCCAGCATTTT. Translating gives CASSDPSGGAQGQPQHF.

The chain uses TRBV7-8 and TRBJ2-7; 11 bases line up with TRBD1. This CDR3 is built from 13 residues. V shed 8 bases, J shed 2 bases, and the junction held 2 bases outside the gene matches. The V gene's germline CDR1 is SGHVS and CDR2 FQNEAQ. CDR3 residues: CASGTGGTYEQYF. The CDR3 region has the DNA TGTGCCAGCGGGACAGGGGGGACCTACGAGCAGTACTTC.

This clonotype was observed a handful of times. The chain's CDR3 is CASSHPRTGPTGGYTF. DNA for the CDR3: TGCGCCAGCAGCCATCCGCGGACAGGGCCCACGGGGGGCTACACCTTC. The V gene is TRBV4-1, the J gene TRBJ1-2; 8 bases agree with TRBD1. CDR3 length: 16 amino acids. The trim removed 3 bases at V and 8 bases at J, leaving 14 bases unmatched. Germline CDR1 and CDR2: MGHRA and YSYEKL.

This clonotype showed up many times. The chain uses TRBV7-9 and TRBJ1-1; weak D call: TRBD1 (5 bases). V was pared by 2 bases and J by 3 bases, with 7 bases between. The germline V gene encodes CDR1 SEHNR and CDR2 FQNEAQ (reference sequence). The CDR3 runs 13 residues. The CDR3 DNA sequence: TGTGCCAGCAGCTTACGGGGGGACACTGAAGCTTTCTTT. Amino acids: CASSLRGDTEAFF.

This clonotype was observed at least ten times. The gene calls are TRBV7-8 and TRBJ2-3; TRBD2 might be the D (6 bases). The ends were cut back, 6 bases at V and 6 bases at J, with 19 bases in the middle. This CDR3 has 15 residues. Germline assignment: CDR1 SGHVS and CDR2 FQNEAQ. CDR3 sequence reads: CASSPLAGRADTQYF. CDR3 nucleotide sequence: TGTGCCAGCAGTCCTCTGGCGGGAAGGGCGGATACGCAGTATTTT. Full variable domain (remainder filled in from reference TRBV7-8 and TRBJ2-3): GAGVSQSPRYKVAKRGQDVALRCDPISGHVSLFWYQQALGQGPEFLTYFQNEAQLDKSGLPSDRFFAERPEGSVSTLKIQRTQQEDSAVYLCASSPLAGRADTQYFGPGTRLTVL.

V and J are TRBV7-2 and TRBJ2-1; 8 bases fit TRBD2. The CDR3 consists of 13 residues. Germline lookup yields CDR1 SGHTA and CDR2 FQGNSA. V was clipped by 10 bases and J by 5 bases; unmatched bases: 7. CDR3: CATGTRANNEQFF. The CDR3 DNA follows: TGTGCCACCGGGACTAGGGCTAACAATGAGCAGTTCTTC.

This chain uses TRBV6-1 with TRBJ2-7; 10 bases are a match to TRBD2. Germline V lookup: CDR1 MNHNS, CDR2 SASEGT. This CDR3 contains 15 residues. V shed 6 bases, J shed 3 bases, and the junction held 8 bases outside the gene matches. CDR3 loop: CASRSRTSGFYEQYF. The CDR3 nucleotides read TGTGCCAGCAGGTCTAGGACTAGCGGTTTCTACGAGCAGTACTTC.

The chain employs TRBV2 and TRBJ1-2, with D perhaps matching TRBD1 (5 bases). This CDR3 spans 13 amino acids. Trimming took 7 bases from V and 2 from J, leaving 11 bases between them. Per germline, CDR1 SNHLY and CDR2 FYNNEI. The CDR3 here is CASTPQANYGYTF. CDR3 DNA: TGTGCCAGCACCCCACAGGCCAACTATGGCTACACCTTC.

The chain carries TRBV7-3 and TRBJ1-1; D gene unclear. The CDR3 is made up of 15 amino acids. V was clipped by 3 bases and J by 2 bases, with 13 bases between them. The germline V gene has CDR1 SGHTA and CDR2 FQGTGA. The CDR3 DNA reads TGTGCCAGCAGCTTGGGCGGAGAAAGAAACACTGAAGCTTTCTTT. It encodes CASSLGGERNTEAFF.

The table lists this clonotype with many counts. The J gene is TRBJ2-3, the V gene TRBV7-9; D unresolved. The CDR3 has 14 amino acids. The V end was cut by 5 bases, the J end by 1 base, with 10 bases between. Germline loops: CDR1 SEHNR, CDR2 FQNEAQ (reference sequence). The DNA for the CDR3 is TGTGCCAGCAGCCCGCGATTGGGCACAGATACGCAGTATTTT. The encoded protein is CASSPRLGTDTQYF.

This clonotype appeared many times. The CDR3, as DNA: TGCAGTGCAAACCCGGGAAACTCCTACGAGCAGTACTTC. It yields the protein CSANPGNSYEQYF. V is TRBV20-1 and J is TRBJ2-7; D is perhaps TRBD2 (5 bases). V dropped 6 bases and J dropped 0 bases, with 12 bases sitting between them. CDR3 length equals 13 residues. Germline CDR1 DFQATT, CDR2 SNEGSKA (reference sequence).

This clonotype was counted many times. This chain joins TRBV6-1 and TRBJ2-7; D unresolved. CDR3 size: 14 residues. Deletions cut 6 bases from V and 4 bases from J, with 16 bases between. CDR1 MNHNS and CDR2 SASEGT come from the germline V gene. The CDR3 region is CASRKADNEYEQYV. CDR3 in DNA: TGTGCCAGCAGGAAGGCAGATAACGAATACGAGCAGTACGTC.

CDR3 bases: TGCGCCAGCAGCCTTCTAGGCAGGGCCAGCACCTTC. Protein product: CASSLLGRASTF. This sequence joins TRBV4-1 and TRBJ1-2, with a tentative D call TRBD1 (5 bases). The CDR3 has 12 amino acids. Looked up from germline, CDR1 is MGHRA and CDR2 is YSYEKL. V lost 4 bases and J 13 bases, leaving 16 bases between the germline ends.

This clonotype was observed a single time. The rearrangement uses TRBV12-3 or TRBV12-4 and TRBJ2-5, with TRBD2 identical over 11 bases. The CDR3 is made up of 15 amino acids. J was trimmed by 5 bases and V by 2 bases; bases with no gene match: 4. This CDR3 reads CASSLRLAGRETQYF. CDR3 sequence (DNA): TGTGCCAGCAGTTTACGACTAGCGGGACGGGAGACCCAGTACTTC.

This clonotype has ten or more counts. The rearrangement links TRBV6-5 to TRBJ2-1; 9 bases are shared with TRBD2. This CDR3 is built from 15 residues. V trimming: 2 bases; J trimming: 2 bases; junction bases outside the gene matches: 1. CDR1 is MNHEY and CDR2 is SVGAGI in the germline V gene. The DNA of the CDR3 is TGTGCCAGCAGTTACGCTAGCGGGACCTACAATGAGCAGTTCTTC. This codes for CASSYASGTYNEQFF.

The chain is built from TRBV6-2 or TRBV6-3 and TRBJ1-1; D unclear. The germline gives CDR1 MNHEY, CDR2 SVGEGT. The CDR3 length is 15 residues. Between the trimmed V and J ends, which lost 0 bases and 3 bases, there was a span of 11 bases. In DNA form, the CDR3 reads TGTGCCAGCAGTTACTCGACACAATTTGACACTGAAGCTTTCTTT. Protein: CASSYSTQFDTEAFF.

V gene TRBV6-1 combines with J gene TRBJ1-3; a weak D match, TRBD1 (5 bases). CDR3 length: 14 residues. Germline lookup yields CDR1 MNHNS and CDR2 SASEGT. V was clipped by 6 bases and J by 4 bases, with 13 bases between them. The CDR3, as DNA: TGTGCCAGCAGCCGAGGGGAATGGGGAAACACCATATATTTT. Its translation is CASSRGEWGNTIYF.

This clonotype came up many times. The V call is TRBV7-2, the J call TRBJ1-4; D might be TRBD1 (6 bases). V dropped 5 bases and J dropped 7 bases, with 20 bases sitting between them. Per the germline V gene, CDR1 is SGHTA and CDR2 is FQGNSA. The CDR3 contains 16 residues. Here the CDR3 reads CASSANPTGFGEKLFF. The CDR3 DNA sequence: TGTGCCAGCAGCGCAAATCCCACAGGGTTTGGTGAAAAACTGTTTTTT.